This TCR beta chain came from a study of cytomegalovirus exposure and HLA in healthy donors. General study findings and limits: Researchers left out some V segments, among them TRBV6-2 and TRBV6-3, as indistinguishable. In vitro testing confirmed a few CMV-associated chains as specific for CMV antigens.

About this clone: Its antigen is currently unknown.

60 Vbeta and 13 Jbeta primers were used in PCR. The protocol was immunoSEQ multiplex PCR, while the TCRdb copy is restricted to in-frame clones and leaves out a portion. The sample table sets out 35,000 to 50,000 clones. Trimming cost V 1 base and J 5 bases, with 20 bases left between them. CDR3 length: 17 residues. Germline CDR1 SGHAT, CDR2 FQNNGV. The J gene is TRBJ1-2, the V gene TRBV11-2, with a tentative D call TRBD1 (5 bases). The sequencing sample was made of PBMCs. The receptor comes from a woman younger than 45 in good health and CMV-seropositive. In nucleotides, the CDR3 is TGTGCCAGCAGCTTAGGACGGAGAACAGACAGTAGATATGGCTACACCTTC. Its translation is CASSLGRRTDSRYGYTF.